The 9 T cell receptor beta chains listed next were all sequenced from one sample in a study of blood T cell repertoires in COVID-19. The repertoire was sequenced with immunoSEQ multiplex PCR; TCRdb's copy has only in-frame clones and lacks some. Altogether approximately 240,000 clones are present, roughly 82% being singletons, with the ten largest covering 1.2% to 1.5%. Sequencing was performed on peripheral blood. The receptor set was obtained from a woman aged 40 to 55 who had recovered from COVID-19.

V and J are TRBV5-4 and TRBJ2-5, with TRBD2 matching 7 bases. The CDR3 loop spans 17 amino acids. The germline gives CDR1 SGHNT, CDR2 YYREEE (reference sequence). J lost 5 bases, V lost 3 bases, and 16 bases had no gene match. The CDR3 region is CASSSAGTTTGRETQYF. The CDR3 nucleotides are TGTGCCAGCAGCTCCGCCGGGACTACCACCGGGCGGGAGACCCAGTACTTC.

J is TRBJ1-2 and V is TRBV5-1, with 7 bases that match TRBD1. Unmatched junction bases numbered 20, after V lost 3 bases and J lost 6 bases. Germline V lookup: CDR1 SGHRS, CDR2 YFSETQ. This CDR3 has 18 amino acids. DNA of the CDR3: TGCGCCAGCAGCTCTCTCGAGACAGGGCTTTATAACAGGAATGGCTACACCTTC. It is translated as CASSSLETGLYNRNGYTF.

Here the CDR3 reads CASSGQFFTGELFF. In DNA, the CDR3 is TGTGCCAGCTCGGGACAGTTCTTCACCGGGGAGCTGTTTTTT. The J gene is TRBJ2-2, the V gene TRBV19; 7 nucleotides line up with TRBD1. The V segment lost 9 bases and the J segment 4 bases; nucleotides outside the gene matches: 8. The CDR3 contains 14 residues. The V gene's germline CDR1 is LNHDA and CDR2 SQIVND (reference sequence). The entire variable domain, with the rest obtained from reference TRBV19 and TRBJ2-2, is as follows: DGGITQSPKYLFRKEGQNVTLSCEQNLNHDAMYWYRQDPGQGLRLIYYSQIVNDFQKGDIAEGYSVSREKKESFPLTVTSAQKNPTAFYLCASSGQFFTGELFFGEGSRLTVL.

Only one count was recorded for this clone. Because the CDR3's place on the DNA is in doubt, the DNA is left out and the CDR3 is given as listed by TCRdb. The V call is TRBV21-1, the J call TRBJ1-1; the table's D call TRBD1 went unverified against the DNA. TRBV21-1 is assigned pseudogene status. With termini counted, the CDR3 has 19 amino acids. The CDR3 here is CASSKVGTGASWVNTEAFF.

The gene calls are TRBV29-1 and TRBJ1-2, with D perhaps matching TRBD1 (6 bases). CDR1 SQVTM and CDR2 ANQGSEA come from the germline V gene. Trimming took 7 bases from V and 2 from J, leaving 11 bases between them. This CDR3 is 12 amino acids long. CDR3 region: CSAWTENYGYTF. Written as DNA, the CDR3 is TGCAGCGCTTGGACAGAGAACTATGGCTACACCTTC. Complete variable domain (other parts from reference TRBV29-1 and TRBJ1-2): SAVISQKPSRDICQRGTSLTIQCQVDSQVTMMFWYRQQPGQSLTLIATANQGSEATYESGFVIDKFPISRPNLTFSTLTVSNMSPEDSSIYLCSAWTENYGYTFGSGTRLTVV.

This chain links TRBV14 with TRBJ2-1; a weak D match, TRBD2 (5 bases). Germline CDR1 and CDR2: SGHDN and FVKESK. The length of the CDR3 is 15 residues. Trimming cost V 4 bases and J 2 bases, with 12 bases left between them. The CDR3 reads CASSRHSGTYNEQFF. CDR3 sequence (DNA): TGTGCCAGCAGCCGTCACTCGGGAACCTACAATGAGCAGTTCTTC.

The CDR3 coding sequence is TGTGCCAGCACGAGGATAAACGGAATCAATGAAAAACTGTTTTTT. It yields the protein CASTRINGINEKLFF. The chain uses TRBV6-5 and TRBJ1-4; D remains unclear. The CDR3 is 15 amino acids. Germline assignment: CDR1 MNHEY and CDR2 SVGAGI. V was clipped by 7 bases and J by 5 bases, with 17 bases between them.

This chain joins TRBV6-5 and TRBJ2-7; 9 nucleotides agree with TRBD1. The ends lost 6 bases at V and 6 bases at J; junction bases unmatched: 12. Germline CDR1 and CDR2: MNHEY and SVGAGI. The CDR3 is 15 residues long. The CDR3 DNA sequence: TGTGCCAGCAGGGGGACAGGGACTTACGTTGGCGAGCAGTACTTC. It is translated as CASRGTGTYVGEQYF.

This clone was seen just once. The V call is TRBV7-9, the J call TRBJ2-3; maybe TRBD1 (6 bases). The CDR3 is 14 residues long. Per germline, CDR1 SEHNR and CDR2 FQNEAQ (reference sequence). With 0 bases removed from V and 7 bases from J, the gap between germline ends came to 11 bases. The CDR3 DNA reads TGTGCCAGCAGCTTAGCACAGGGAACAAATACGCAGTATTTT. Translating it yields CASSLAQGTNTQYF. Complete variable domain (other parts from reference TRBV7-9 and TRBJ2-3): DTGVSQNPRHKITKRGQNVTFRCDPISEHNRLYWYRQTLGQGPEFLTYFQNEAQLEKSRLLSDRFSAERPKGSFSTLEIQRTEQGDSAMYLCASSLAQGTNTQYFGPGTRLTVL.